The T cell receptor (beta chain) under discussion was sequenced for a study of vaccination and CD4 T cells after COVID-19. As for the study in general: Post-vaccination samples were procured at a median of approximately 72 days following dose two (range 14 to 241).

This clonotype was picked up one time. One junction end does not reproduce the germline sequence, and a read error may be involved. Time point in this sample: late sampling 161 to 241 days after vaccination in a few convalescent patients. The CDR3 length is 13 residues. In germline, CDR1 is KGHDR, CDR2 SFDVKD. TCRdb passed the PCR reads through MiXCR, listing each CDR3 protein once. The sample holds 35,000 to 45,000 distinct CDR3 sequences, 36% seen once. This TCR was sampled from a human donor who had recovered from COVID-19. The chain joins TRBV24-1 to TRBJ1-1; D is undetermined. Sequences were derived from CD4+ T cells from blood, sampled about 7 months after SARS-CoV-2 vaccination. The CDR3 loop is CATRRSGNAEAFF. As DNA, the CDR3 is TGTGCCACTAGAAGGAGTGGGAACGCTGAAGCTTTCTTT.